This entry lists 31 T cell receptor beta chains sequenced from one sample in a study of T cells in Graves' hyperthyroidism and ophthalmopathy. The CDR3 regions of TCR beta were amplified from RNA transcripts. When the TCR CDR3 underwent first-round RT-PCR, the HTBI primer set was used. One entry per CDR3 protein, called by TCRdb with MiXCR from the multiplex PCR reads. There are fewer than 500,000 distinct CDR3 sequences in the sample; 14% to 15% occur only once, and less than 15% lies in the top ten. The sequenced sample consisted of blood. These receptor sequences come from a man aged 18-30 years with Graves' ophthalmopathy.

The rearrangement uses TRBV7-6 and TRBJ2-7; TRBD2 aligns across 15 bases. The ends lost 1 base at V and 2 bases at J; junction bases unmatched: 12. Germline CDR1 and CDR2: SGHVS and FNYEAQ. This CDR3 is 20 amino acids long. For the CDR3, the DNA is TGTGCCAGCAGCTTAGGCCTCCTTGGACTAGCGGGAGGGTCCCCCTACGAGCAGTACTTC. It yields the protein CASSLGLLGLAGGSPYEQYF.

In its sample, this clonotype was seen many times. V usage is TRBV20-1 and J usage is TRBJ2-7; either TRBD1 or TRBD2 may fit D (5 bases each). The CDR3 runs to 11 residues. V dropped 6 bases and J dropped 6 bases, with 12 bases sitting between them. Germline CDR1 is DFQATT and CDR2 is SNEGSKA (reference sequence). CDR3 sequence (DNA): TGCAGTGCCGGGACGGCCTTCGAGCAGTACTTC. Translating it yields CSAGTAFEQYF.

This clonotype has a count of ten or more. V gene TRBV3-1 combines with J gene TRBJ2-1; D is perhaps TRBD1 or TRBD2 (6 bases each). With 2 bases removed from V and 10 bases from J, the gap between germline ends came to 15 bases. This CDR3 has 14 residues. CDR1 is LGHDT and CDR2 is YNNKEL in the germline V gene (reference sequence). The CDR3 here is CASSQPPGAGEQFF. The CDR3 region has the DNA TGTGCCAGCAGCCAACCACCGGGGGCGGGAGAGCAGTTCTTC.

This clonotype was seen at least ten times. J is TRBJ1-5 and V is TRBV27; D call uncertain. The CDR3 covers 14 residues. The V and J ends lost 0 bases and 3 bases respectively, with 6 bases between them. CDR1 and CDR2 (germline): MNHEY, SMNVEV (reference sequence). CDR3 sequence (DNA): TGTGCCAGCAGTTTATCTCGGCCCAATCAGCCCCAGCATTTT. It is translated as CASSLSRPNQPQHF.

The chain joins TRBV15 to TRBJ2-7, with TRBD1 matching 10 bases. This CDR3 contains 18 residues. Germline values: CDR1 LNHNV, CDR2 YYDKDF (reference sequence). V trimming: 2 bases; J trimming: 2 bases; junction bases outside the gene matches: 12. CDR3 in amino acids: CATSRSGTGASVTYEQYF. CDR3 in DNA: TGTGCCACCAGCAGATCCGGGACAGGGGCTTCTGTAACCTACGAGCAGTACTTC. The full variable domain, in which reference TRBV15 and TRBJ2-7 provide the parts outside the CDR3, is DAMVIQNPRYQVTQFGKPVTLSCSQTLNHNVMYWYQQKSSQAPKLLFHYYDKDFNNEADTPDNFQSRRPNTSFCFLDIRSPGLGDTAMYLCATSRSGTGASVTYEQYFGPGTRLTVT.

The sample holds a few counts of this clonotype. The V call is TRBV7-6, the J call TRBJ1-2; perhaps TRBD1 as D (5 bases). Germline CDR1 reads SGHVS; CDR2 reads FNYEAQ. The ends were cut back, 2 bases at V and 8 bases at J, with 21 bases in the middle. This CDR3 contains 16 residues. The CDR3 sequence is CASSLNGRTGAYGYTF. In DNA form, the CDR3 reads TGTGCCAGCAGCTTAAACGGTCGTACAGGAGCGTACGGCTACACCTTC.

This clonotype has a count of ten or more. The chain is built from TRBV12-3 or TRBV12-4 and TRBJ1-5; 7 nucleotides match TRBD1. This CDR3 contains 14 residues. V trimming: 5 bases; J trimming: 6 bases; junction bases outside the gene matches: 7. CDR3 DNA sequence: TGTGCCAGCAGTCCAACAGGGGTTCTTCAGCCCCAGCATTTT. It translates to CASSPTGVLQPQHF.

This clonotype has more than one count but fewer than ten. This sequence joins TRBV6-2 or TRBV6-3 and TRBJ2-3; maybe TRBD1 (6 bases). V was pared by 7 bases and J by 3 bases, with 8 bases between. The CDR3 has 12 residues. Germline loops: CDR1 MNHEY, CDR2 SVGEGT. This CDR3 is CASTRGTDTQYF. The CDR3 bases are TGTGCCAGCACCAGGGGAACAGATACGCAGTATTTT.

This clonotype was seen at least ten times. This chain uses TRBV3-1 with TRBJ2-3; D is unresolved. Between the trimmed V and J ends, which lost 2 bases and 4 bases, there was a span of 10 bases. This CDR3 has 14 amino acids. CDR1 is LGHDT and CDR2 is YNNKEL in the germline V gene (reference sequence). In nucleotides, the CDR3 is TGTGCCAGCAGCCAACGGATAGCCTCAGATACGCAGTATTTT. Translating gives CASSQRIASDTQYF.

This clonotype has a single count. This rearrangement joins TRBV9 to TRBJ2-7, with 7 positions matching TRBD2. The CDR3 runs 17 residues. The ends lost 0 bases at V and 2 bases at J; junction bases unmatched: 11. The germline V gene encodes CDR1 SGDLS and CDR2 YYNGEE. The CDR3 DNA is TGTGCCAGCAGCGTAGGTCTAATTGCGGGAGAACCCTACGAGCAGTACTTC. It yields the protein CASSVGLIAGEPYEQYF.

The V call is TRBV20-1, the J call TRBJ1-2, with D possibly being TRBD1 (6 bases). The CDR3 loop spans 15 amino acids. CDR1 and CDR2 from the germline V gene are DFQATT and SNEGSKA (reference sequence). V was pared by 5 bases and J by 0 bases, with 16 bases between. CDR3 region: CSAPRPGHPNYGYTF. DNA of the CDR3: TGCAGTGCTCCCAGGCCGGGACACCCTAACTATGGCTACACCTTC.

This clonotype was observed at least ten times. This CDR3 reads CASSEQGAEKLFF. For the CDR3, the DNA is TGTGCCAGCTCAGAGCAGGGGGCTGAAAAACTGTTTTTT. This sequence joins TRBV18 and TRBJ1-4; 8 bases fit TRBD1. The CDR3 has 13 residues. Germline V gene sequence: CDR1 KGHSH, CDR2 LQKENI. V dropped 5 bases and J dropped 7; count of bases not matched to a gene: 3.

This clonotype was counted only a few times. The rearrangement links TRBV27 to TRBJ2-5; TRBD1 is a possible D gene (6 bases). The CDR3 loop spans 14 amino acids. With 3 bases removed from V and 14 bases from J, the gap between germline ends came to 22 bases. Looked up from germline, CDR1 is MNHEY and CDR2 is SMNVEV (reference sequence). The CDR3 loop reads CASSLRTASEVRYF. As DNA, the CDR3 is TGTGCCAGCAGTTTGCGGACAGCTTCCGAGGTCAGATACTTC.

This clonotype came up many times. The rearrangement uses TRBV18 and TRBJ2-2; 8 nucleotides line up with TRBD1. Trimming cost V 3 bases and J 1 base; bases outside gene matches: 1. Germline V gives CDR1 KGHSH, CDR2 LQKENI. The CDR3 has 15 residues. The CDR3 loop is CASSPGQVNTGELFF. The CDR3 nucleotides are TGTGCCAGCTCACCGGGACAGGTGAACACCGGGGAGCTGTTTTTT.

This clonotype was seen ten or more times. The chain is built from TRBV5-1 and TRBJ2-7, with D perhaps given as TRBD1 or TRBD2 (6 bases each). This CDR3 region has 16 residues. Trimming cost V 0 bases and J 0 bases, with 13 bases left between them. The germline gives CDR1 SGHRS, CDR2 YFSETQ. Written as DNA, the CDR3 is TGCGCCAGCAGCTTGGCCTGGGGGGCCTTCTCCTACGAGCAGTACTTC. Its translation is CASSLAWGAFSYEQYF. The complete variable domain, with remaining parts taken from reference TRBV5-1 and TRBJ2-7, reads KAGVTQTPRYLIKTRGQQVTLSCSPISGHRSVSWYQQTPGQGLQFLFEYFSETQRNKGNFPGRFSGRQFSNSRSEMNVSTLELGDSALYLCASSLAWGAFSYEQYFGPGTRLTVT.

This clonotype was seen at least ten times. The CDR3, as DNA: TGTGCCAGCAGTGAAGGACTAGCGGGAGTTGAGCAAGAGACCCAGTACTTC. It yields the protein CASSEGLAGVEQETQYF. The chain combines TRBV2 with TRBJ2-5; 12 bases map to TRBD2. The length of the CDR3 is 17 residues. The V segment lost 1 base and the J segment 2 bases; nucleotides outside the gene matches: 5. CDR1 SNHLY and CDR2 FYNNEI come from the germline V gene.

The chain employs TRBV7-2 and TRBJ2-3, with TRBD2 matching over 8 bases. V trimming: 5 bases; J trimming: 14 bases; junction bases outside the gene matches: 9. Looked up from germline, CDR1 is SGHTA and CDR2 is FQGNSA. The CDR3 spans 12 residues. As DNA, the CDR3 is TGTGCCAGCAGCCCCGGGCGGGGGGCGGGGTATTTT. This sequence encodes CASSPGRGAGYF.

This clonotype was counted ten times or more. The chain links TRBV4-1 to TRBJ2-7, with D uncertain. Trimming shortened V by 0 bases and J by 5 bases, and 8 bases separated the two germline ends. CDR3 length: 13 amino acids. Germline V gene sequence: CDR1 MGHRA, CDR2 YSYEKL. Here the CDR3 reads CASSQDRVHEQYF. DNA for the CDR3: TGCGCCAGCAGCCAAGATCGGGTCCACGAGCAGTACTTC.

Concerning this clonotype itself: A read error is likely, as this CDR3 ends without the conserved phenylalanine or tryptophan. The genes are TRBV24-1 and TRBJ2-1; TRBD2 matches 10 bases. Germline V lookup: CDR1 KGHDR, CDR2 SFDVKD. CDR3 length equals 19 residues. The ends lost 1 base at V and 0 bases at J; junction bases unmatched: 8. Here the CDR3 reads CATSDLRLAGEGSYNEQFL. CDR3 in DNA: TGTGCCACCAGTGATTTAAGGCTAGCGGGAGAGGGCTCCTACAATGAGCAGTTCCTC.

This clonotype was observed many times. The CDR3 protein is CASSLWGQSPETQYF. In DNA form, the CDR3 reads TGTGCCAGCAGCCTCTGGGGACAGTCCCCTGAGACCCAGTACTTC. The rearrangement joins TRBV7-6 to TRBJ2-5, with 7 nucleotides matching TRBD1. Germline V gene data show CDR1 as SGHVS and CDR2 as FNYEAQ. The V gene end was trimmed by 5 bases and the J gene end by 5 bases; junction bases not matched to a gene: 11. This CDR3 spans 15 amino acids. The full variable domain, rest sourced from reference TRBV7-6 and TRBJ2-5, is GAGVSQSPRYKVTKRGQDVALRCDPISGHVSLYWYRQALGQGPEFLTYFNYEAQQDKSGLPNDRFSAERPEGSISTLTIQRTEQRDSAMYRCASSLWGQSPETQYFGPGTRLLVL.

This clonotype was recorded at least ten times. This chain uses TRBV7-6 with TRBJ2-3, with D possibly being TRBD2 (6 bases). The CDR3 is 14 residues long. In germline, CDR1 is SGHVS, CDR2 FNYEAQ. V was trimmed by 4 bases and J by 0 bases, leaving 8 bases between them. The CDR3 here is CASSYGGSTDTQYF. CDR3 coding DNA: TGTGCCAGCAGCTACGGGGGAAGCACAGATACGCAGTATTTT.

This clonotype has a count of ten or more. The rearrangement uses TRBV7-3 and TRBJ2-3; the match to TRBD2 covers 8 bases. The CDR3 is 16 residues long. The V and J ends lost 2 bases and 5 bases, in that order; junction bases with no gene match: 9. Germline V gene lookup returns CDR1 SGHTA and CDR2 FQGTGA. The CDR3: CASSLPRTGGKDTQYF. CDR3 nucleotides: TGTGCCAGCAGCTTACCCAGGACGGGAGGGAAAGATACGCAGTATTTT.

This clonotype showed up just a few times. The genes are TRBV10-3 and TRBJ2-7; 7 bases match TRBD2. This CDR3 is built from 14 residues. Unmatched junction bases numbered 7, after V lost 8 bases and J lost 0 bases. Germline V CDR1 and CDR2: ENHRY, SYGVKD. CDR3 sequence: CAISERESSYEQYF. In DNA form, the CDR3 reads TGTGCCATCTCTGAGCGGGAAAGCTCCTACGAGCAGTACTTC.

This clonotype was seen a few times. This chain uses TRBV5-1 with TRBJ2-6, with D unresolved. V gave up 2 bases and J gave up 0 bases, with 9 bases separating them. The CDR3 spans 16 residues. Looked up from germline, CDR1 is SGHRS and CDR2 is YFSETQ. The CDR3 sequence: CASSFEPFSGANVLTF. The CDR3 nucleotides are TGCGCCAGCAGCTTTGAACCCTTCTCTGGGGCCAACGTCCTGACTTTC.

This clonotype was detected ten times or more. This chain uses TRBV6-1 with TRBJ1-2; 7 bases are shared with TRBD1. Germline V gene data show CDR1 as MNHNS and CDR2 as SASEGT. This CDR3 spans 15 amino acids. Trimming took 7 bases from V and 8 from J; bases not matched to a gene: 16. The CDR3 region has the DNA TGTGCCAGCACGCCACAGGGGAATCTTGTCTACGGCTACACCTTC. Amino acids: CASTPQGNLVYGYTF.

This clonotype was counted at least ten times. The chain links TRBV2 to TRBJ2-5; possibly TRBD1 or TRBD2 for D (5 bases each). The length of the CDR3 is 13 residues. Looked up from germline, CDR1 is SNHLY and CDR2 is FYNNEI. Trimming removed 10 bases from V and 4 bases from J, with 16 bases in between. The CDR3 DNA follows: TGTGCCACCGTCTATGGGGGTTTAGAGACCCAGTACTTC. Residues: CATVYGGLETQYF.

The chain recombines TRBV19 with TRBJ1-1; D is unclear. Germline CDR1 LNHDA, CDR2 SQIVND (reference sequence). This CDR3 is 12 amino acids long. Between the trimmed V and J ends, which lost 3 bases and 1 base, there was a span of 3 bases. DNA of the CDR3: TGTGCCAGTAGTATGACGAACACTGAAGCTTTCTTT. As protein: CASSMTNTEAFF.

The count of this clonotype is one. This rearrangement joins TRBV6-1 to TRBJ2-2; 10 positions agree with TRBD2. The trim removed 6 bases at V and 6 bases at J, leaving 10 bases unmatched. CDR3 size: 16 residues. Per the germline V gene, CDR1 is MNHNS and CDR2 is SASEGT. DNA for the CDR3: TGTGCCAGCAGCGCGACTAGCGGGTACGAGGCCGGGGAGCTGTTTTTT. This sequence encodes CASSATSGYEAGELFF.

The sample holds a few counts of this clonotype. At one end the junction does not follow the germline gene, possibly because of a read error. The V and J genes are TRBV29-1 and TRBJ1-3; weak D call: TRBD1 (5 bases). The germline V gene encodes CDR1 SQVTM and CDR2 ANQGSEA. There are 13 residues in the CDR3. CDR3 residues: CSVEYRSGNTVYF. The CDR3, as DNA: TGCAGCGTTGAATACAGGTCTGGAAACACCGTATATTTT.

This clonotype was counted many times. This chain connects TRBV27 to TRBJ1-5; D not resolved. This CDR3 region has 14 residues. Trimming shortened V by 8 bases and J by 2 bases, and 13 bases separated the two germline ends. Germline loops: CDR1 MNHEY, CDR2 SMNVEV (reference sequence). CDR3 nucleotide sequence: TGTGCCAGCGCCGCGAGAACGGGCAATCAGCCCCAGCATTTT. Amino acids: CASAARTGNQPQHF.

The rearrangement uses TRBV9 and TRBJ1-2; D is unclear. CDR1 and CDR2 (germline): SGDLS, YYNGEE. The V end was cut by 3 bases, the J end by 8 bases, with 11 bases between. CDR3 size: 12 residues. CDR3 DNA sequence: TGTGCCAGCAGCGGCCTAGAAGCAGGCTACACCTTC. Its translation is CASSGLEAGYTF.